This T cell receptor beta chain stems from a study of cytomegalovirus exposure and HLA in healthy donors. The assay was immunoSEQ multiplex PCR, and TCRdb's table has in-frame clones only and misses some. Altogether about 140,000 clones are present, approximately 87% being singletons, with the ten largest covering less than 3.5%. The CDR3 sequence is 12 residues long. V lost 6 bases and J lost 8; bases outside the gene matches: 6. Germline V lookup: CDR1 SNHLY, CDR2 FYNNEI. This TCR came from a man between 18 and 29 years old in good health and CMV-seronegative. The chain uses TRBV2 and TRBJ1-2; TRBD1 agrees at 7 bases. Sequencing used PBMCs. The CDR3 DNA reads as TGTGCCAGCAGCGAGGGACAGATCGGCTACACCTTC. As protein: CASSEGQIGYTF. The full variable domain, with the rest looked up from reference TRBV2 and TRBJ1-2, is EPEVTQTPSHQVTQMGQEVILRCVPISNHLYFYWYRQILGQKVEFLVSFYNNEISEKSEIFDDQFSVERPDGSNFTLKIRSTKLEDSAMYFCASSEGQIGYTFGSGTRLTVV.